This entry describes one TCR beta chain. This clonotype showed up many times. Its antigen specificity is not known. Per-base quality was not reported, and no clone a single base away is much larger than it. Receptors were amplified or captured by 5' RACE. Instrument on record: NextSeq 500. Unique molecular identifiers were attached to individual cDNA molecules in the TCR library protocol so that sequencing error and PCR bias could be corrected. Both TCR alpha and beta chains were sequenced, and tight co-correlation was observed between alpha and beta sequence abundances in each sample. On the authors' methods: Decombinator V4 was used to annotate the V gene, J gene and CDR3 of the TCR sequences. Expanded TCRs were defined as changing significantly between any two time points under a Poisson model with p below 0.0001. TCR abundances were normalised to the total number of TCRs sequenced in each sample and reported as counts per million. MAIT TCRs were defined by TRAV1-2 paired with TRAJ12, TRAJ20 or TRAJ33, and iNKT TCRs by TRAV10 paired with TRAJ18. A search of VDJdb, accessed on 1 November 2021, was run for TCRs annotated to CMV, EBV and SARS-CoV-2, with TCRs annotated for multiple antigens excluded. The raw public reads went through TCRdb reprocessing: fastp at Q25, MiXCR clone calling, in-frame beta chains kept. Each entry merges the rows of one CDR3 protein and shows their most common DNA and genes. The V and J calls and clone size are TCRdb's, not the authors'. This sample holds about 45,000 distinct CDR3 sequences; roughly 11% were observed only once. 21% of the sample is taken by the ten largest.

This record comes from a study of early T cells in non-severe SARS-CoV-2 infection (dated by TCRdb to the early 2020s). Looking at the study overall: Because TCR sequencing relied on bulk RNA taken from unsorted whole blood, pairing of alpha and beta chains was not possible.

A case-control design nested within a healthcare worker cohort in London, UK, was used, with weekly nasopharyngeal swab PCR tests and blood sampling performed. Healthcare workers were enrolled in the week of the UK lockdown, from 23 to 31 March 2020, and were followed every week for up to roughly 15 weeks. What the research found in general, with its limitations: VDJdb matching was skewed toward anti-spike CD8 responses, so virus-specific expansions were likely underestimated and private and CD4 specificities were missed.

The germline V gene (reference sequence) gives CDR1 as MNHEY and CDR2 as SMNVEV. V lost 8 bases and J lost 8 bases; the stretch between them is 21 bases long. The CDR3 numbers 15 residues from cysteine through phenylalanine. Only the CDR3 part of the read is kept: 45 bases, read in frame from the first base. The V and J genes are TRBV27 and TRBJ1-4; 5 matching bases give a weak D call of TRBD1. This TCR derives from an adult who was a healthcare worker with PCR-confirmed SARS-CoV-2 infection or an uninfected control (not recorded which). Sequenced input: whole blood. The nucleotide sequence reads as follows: TGTGCCAGCGGGGGTTGGGATTCCCCCCGGGAAAAACTGTTTTTT. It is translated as CASGGWDSPREKLFF.